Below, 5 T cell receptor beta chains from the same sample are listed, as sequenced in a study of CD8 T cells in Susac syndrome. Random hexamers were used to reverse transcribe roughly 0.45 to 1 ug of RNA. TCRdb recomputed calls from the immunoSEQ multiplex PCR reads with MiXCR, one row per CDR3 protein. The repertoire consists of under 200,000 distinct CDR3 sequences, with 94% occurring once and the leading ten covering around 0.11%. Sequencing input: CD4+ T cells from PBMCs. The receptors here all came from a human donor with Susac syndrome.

CDR3 in DNA: TGTGCCAGCAGTTACTCCCCAGCGAACACTGAAGCTTTCTTT. Encoded protein: CASSYSPANTEAFF. The V gene is TRBV6-5, the J gene TRBJ1-1; D gene unclear. The CDR3 length is 14 residues. V lost 0 bases and J lost 1, with 6 bases in between. Germline assignment: CDR1 MNHEY and CDR2 SVGAGI.

The CDR3 DNA reads as TGTGCCAGCAGTGAACAGGGGCTCATGGGCTACGAGCAGTACTTC. It is translated as CASSEQGLMGYEQYF. The V gene is TRBV12-3 or TRBV12-4, the J gene TRBJ2-7, with 7 bases identical to TRBD1. The ends lost 5 bases at V and 3 bases at J; junction bases unmatched: 10. CDR3 size: 15 residues.

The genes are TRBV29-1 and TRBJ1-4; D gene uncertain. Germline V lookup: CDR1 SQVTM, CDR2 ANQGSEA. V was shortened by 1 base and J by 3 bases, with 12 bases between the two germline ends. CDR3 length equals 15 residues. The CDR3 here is CSVEGDDEANEKLFF. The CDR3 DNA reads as TGCAGCGTTGAAGGAGACGACGAGGCTAATGAAAAACTGTTTTTT.

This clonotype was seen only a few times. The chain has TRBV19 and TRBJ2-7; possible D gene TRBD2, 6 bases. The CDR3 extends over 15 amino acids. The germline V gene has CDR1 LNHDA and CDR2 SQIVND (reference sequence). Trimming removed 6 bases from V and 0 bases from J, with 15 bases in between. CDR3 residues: CASSPGGAGSYEQYF. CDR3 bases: TGTGCCAGTAGCCCCGGAGGGGCCGGCTCCTACGAGCAGTACTTC.

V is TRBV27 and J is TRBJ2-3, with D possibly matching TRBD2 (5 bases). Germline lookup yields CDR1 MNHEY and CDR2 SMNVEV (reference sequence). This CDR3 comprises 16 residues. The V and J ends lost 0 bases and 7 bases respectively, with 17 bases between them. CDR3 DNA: TGTGCCAGCAGTTTATCGAGGCTAGCTGGCCCGAATACGCAGTATTTT. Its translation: CASSLSRLAGPNTQYF.